The rows below give T cell receptor beta chains drawn from one sample of a study of identical twins. One entry per CDR3 protein, called by TCRdb with MiXCR from the 5' RACE reads. The repertoire holds some 630,000 distinct CDR3 sequences, with under 8.5% as singletons. The data were also submitted as part of a second study, on yellow fever vaccine responses in identical twins.

The source material was PBMCs. These receptors all come from a woman under 30 in good health. Both conserved end residues are part of each CDR3. The D gene is left open where the match is weak. Clone size, where shown, is once, few, many, or a class for clones that have expanded.

size,J,D,V,CDR3,DNA
few,TRBJ2-4,-,TRBV21-1,CASVRLAKNIQYF,TGTGCCAGCGTACGTTTAGCCAAAAACATTCAGTACTTC
few,TRBJ1-1,TRBD1,TRBV20-1,CSARETGKAEAFF,TGCAGTGCTAGGGAGACAGGGAAGGCTGAAGCTTTCTTT
many,TRBJ2-1,-,TRBV7-2,CASSLSPFEQFF,TGTGCCAGCAGCTTATCCCCTTTTGAGCAGTTCTTC
few,TRBJ2-1,-,TRBV12-3/TRBV12-4,CASGVWNEQFF,TGTGCCAGCGGAGTGTGGAATGAGCAGTTCTTC
-,TRBJ2-7,-,TRBV7-9,CASTPTGTYEQYF,TGTGCCAGCACCCCGACAGGAACCTACGAGCAGTACTTC
few,TRBJ2-1,-,TRBV5-1,CASSLWGSNEQFF,TGCGCCAGCAGCTTGTGGGGTAGCAATGAGCAGTTCTTC
many,TRBJ2-1,-,TRBV12-3/TRBV12-4,CASSAGSGYYNEQFF,TGTGCCAGCAGCGCCGGGAGTGGGTACTACAATGAGCAGTTCTTC
few,TRBJ2-5,TRBD2,TRBV5-1,CASSLRTSGGVEETQYF,TGCGCCAGCAGCCTCAGGACTAGCGGGGGGGTTGAAGAGACCCAGTACTTC
few,TRBJ1-2,-,TRBV5-5,CASSLAVSATLHGYTF,TGTGCCAGCAGCTTGGCTGTGTCTGCTACCCTGCATGGCTACACCTTC
-,TRBJ1-2,-,TRBV20-1,CSAREAGRGYTF,TGCAGTGCTAGAGAAGCAGGGCGAGGCTACACCTTC
few,TRBJ2-3,-,TRBV14,CASSQDSLSTDTQYF,TGTGCCAGCAGCCAAGATTCGCTAAGCACAGATACGCAGTATTTT
many,TRBJ2-5,-,TRBV29-1,CSVDPRWQETQYF,TGCAGCGTTGATCCTCGGTGGCAAGAGACCCAGTACTTC
few,TRBJ1-5,TRBD1,TRBV4-1,CASSQGQGTHSNQPQHF,TGCGCCAGCAGCCAGGGACAGGGGACGCACTCAAATCAGCCCCAGCATTTT
many,TRBJ2-3,-,TRBV10-3,CAISESRGAGTDTQYF,TGTGCCATCAGTGAGTCGAGGGGCGCTGGCACAGATACGCAGTATTTT
-,TRBJ2-3,TRBD1,TRBV6-5,CASSYGRTGDGTDTQYF,TGTGCCAGCAGTTACGGACGGACAGGAGACGGCACAGATACGCAGTATTTT
few,TRBJ2-1,-,TRBV28,CASSPPGGEQFF,TGTGCCAGCAGTCCCCCCGGAGGGGAGCAGTTCTTC
-,TRBJ1-6,-,TRBV6-2/TRBV6-3,CASQRSDNSPLHF,TGTGCCAGTCAGCGTTCGGATAATTCACCCCTCCACTTT
many,TRBJ2-7,-,TRBV29-1,CSVAGTRISAYEQYF,TGCAGCGTTGCAGGGACAAGGATCTCAGCGTACGAGCAGTACTTC
-,TRBJ2-1,-,TRBV29-1,CSVAPGPEQFF,TGCAGCGTGGCCCCAGGCCCTGAGCAGTTCTTC
-,TRBJ2-7,-,TRBV11-2,CASSFLPPERGNSYEQYF,TGTGCCAGCAGCTTCTTACCACCGGAGAGGGGGAACTCCTACGAGCAGTACTTC
few,TRBJ1-5,-,TRBV5-5,CASSLAQGSGQPQHF,TGTGCCAGCAGCTTGGCACAGGGTAGCGGTCAGCCCCAGCATTTT
few,TRBJ2-3,-,TRBV15,CATSREFLLWVRQGQTDTQYF,TGTGCCACCAGCAGAGAGTTTTTGTTGTGGGTTCGCCAGGGTCAAACAGATACGCAGTATTTT
many,TRBJ1-5,TRBD1,TRBV12-3/TRBV12-4,CASSQDRGPQPQHF,TGTGCCAGCAGCCAGGACAGGGGGCCTCAGCCCCAGCATTTT
many,TRBJ1-2,-,TRBV27,CASSSTTLNYGYTF,TGTGCCAGCAGTTCAACGACACTTAACTATGGCTACACCTTC
few,TRBJ1-2,-,TRBV24-1,CATSAGVPYGYTF,TGTGCCACCAGTGCAGGGGTACCATATGGCTACACCTTC
few,TRBJ2-3,-,TRBV3-1,CASSQEVGGEARPEGDTQYF,TGTGCCAGCAGCCAAGAGGTGGGCGGGGAGGCCCGTCCGGAGGGCGATACGCAGTATTTT
few,TRBJ2-1,-,TRBV11-2,CASSFPQGVSSYNEQFF,TGTGCCAGCAGCTTTCCACAGGGCGTCAGCTCCTACAATGAGCAGTTCTTC
few,TRBJ2-3,-,TRBV7-2,CASSGGATQYF,TGTGCCAGCAGCGGGGGGGCGACGCAGTATTTT
-,TRBJ2-6,-,TRBV5-5,CASSANSGANVLTF,TGTGCCAGCAGCGCAAACTCTGGGGCCAACGTCCTGACTTTC
-,TRBJ2-5,TRBD1,TRBV6-1,CASRRAGGVTQETQYF,TGTGCCAGCAGACGGGCAGGGGGCGTTACCCAAGAGACCCAGTACTTC
many,TRBJ2-1,TRBD2,TRBV12-3/TRBV12-4,CASSGGTSGLSYNEQFF,TGTGCCAGCAGCGGCGGGACTAGCGGACTCTCCTACAATGAGCAGTTCTTC
many,TRBJ2-5,-,TRBV25-1,CASSEYGAVKETQYF,TGTGCCAGCAGTGAATATGGGGCGGTAAAAGAGACCCAGTACTTC
few,TRBJ1-2,-,TRBV7-8,CASSTRQALYGYTF,TGTGCCAGCAGCACGCGACAGGCCCTCTATGGCTACACCTTC
many,TRBJ2-5,-,TRBV5-5,CASRREETQYF,TGTGCCAGCAGGCGTGAAGAGACCCAGTACTTC
few,TRBJ2-1,TRBD2,TRBV27,CASKVAGTSYNEQFF,TGTGCCAGCAAAGTAGCGGGGACTAGCTACAATGAGCAGTTCTTC
-,TRBJ2-7,TRBD2,TRBV7-9,CASSLVGRPVISYEQYF,TGTGCCAGCAGCTTAGTCGGGAGGCCCGTTATCTCCTACGAGCAGTACTTC
few,TRBJ2-1,TRBD1,TRBV29-1,CSVEGGDRVYGEQFF,TGCAGCGTTGAAGGGGGGGACAGGGTATATGGTGAGCAGTTCTTC
many,TRBJ2-7,-,TRBV18,CASSPWENRDWNTYEQYF,TGTGCCAGCTCACCATGGGAGAATCGAGACTGGAACACCTACGAGCAGTACTTC
many,TRBJ2-2,-,TRBV24-1,CATPDRRNTGELFF,TGTGCCACGCCAGACAGGCGGAACACCGGGGAGCTGTTTTTT
many,TRBJ2-2,-,TRBV11-2,CASSLVRVTGELFF,TGTGCCAGCAGCTTAGTGAGGGTCACCGGGGAGCTGTTTTTT
-,TRBJ1-5,-,TRBV24-1,CATSEGRNSNQPQHF,TGTGCCACCAGTGAGGGCAGGAATAGCAATCAGCCCCAGCATTTT
few,TRBJ2-1,TRBD1,TRBV20-1,CSAPDRVTYNEQFF,TGCAGTGCCCCGGACAGGGTCACCTACAATGAGCAGTTCTTC
-,TRBJ2-4,-,TRBV10-3,CAISESPPPLNIQYF,TGTGCCATCAGTGAGTCCCCTCCGCCTTTAAACATTCAGTACTTC
-,TRBJ1-1,-,TRBV3-1,CASSQAGRSTEAFF,TGTGCCAGCAGCCAAGCTGGGAGATCCACTGAAGCTTTCTTT
-,TRBJ2-7,-,TRBV2,CASSTGGEEQYF,TGTGCCAGCAGTACTGGGGGCGAGGAGCAGTACTTC
few,TRBJ2-5,-,TRBV27,CASSYGGWEETQYF,TGTGCCAGCAGTTACGGCGGTTGGGAGGAGACCCAGTACTTC
many,TRBJ1-2,-,TRBV4-1,CASSQPGQNYGYTF,TGCGCCAGCAGCCAACCGGGACAAAACTATGGCTACACCTTC
-,TRBJ2-1,-,TRBV7-3,CASSPSAGSYNEQFF,TGTGCCAGCAGCCCCTCGGCGGGCTCCTACAATGAGCAGTTCTTC
few,TRBJ2-1,-,TRBV6-1,CASRPKGHFKGEQFF,TGTGCCAGCAGACCCAAGGGACACTTCAAGGGTGAGCAGTTCTTC
many,TRBJ2-5,-,TRBV11-2,CASSFPEETQYF,TGTGCCAGCAGCTTCCCAGAAGAGACCCAGTACTTC
few,TRBJ2-1,-,TRBV29-1,CSVENPSSYNEQFF,TGCAGCGTTGAGAACCCCAGCTCCTACAATGAGCAGTTCTTC
few,TRBJ1-6,-,TRBV4-1,CASSQDLAPLHF,TGCGCCAGCAGCCAAGATTTGGCACCCCTCCACTTT
many,TRBJ2-1,-,TRBV10-3,CATIQEAWNEQFF,TGTGCCACCATCCAGGAGGCCTGGAATGAGCAGTTCTTC